The source of this T cell receptor (beta chain) is a study of cytotoxic CD8 clonotypes in ibrutinib-treated CLL. In the study overall: Patient counts were approximately 12 relapsed/refractory, some 16 treatment-naive and about 17 IGHV unmutated. Response samples came after a median approximately twelve months of treatment, range 6 to 36.

Note on this clone: Its antigen is unidentified.

Generated by immunoSEQ multiplex PCR, the TCRdb table keeps only in-frame clones and is missing some. This sample has around 20,000 clones; about 64% occur once, and the top ten carry 28%. The study's findings and limits: Once treatment began, public clonotypes, which were uncommon, contracted or stayed stable.

The CDR3 covers 14 residues. In germline, CDR1 is SGHRS, CDR2 YFSETQ. The junction had 7 bases not matched to a gene; V was cut back by 6 bases and J by 2 bases. Specimen: PBMCs, collected after 24 months of ibrutinib treatment. This TCR derives from a human donor with chronic lymphocytic leukemia. The gene calls are TRBV5-1 and TRBJ2-5, with 7 bases fitting TRBD1. This CDR3 reads CASKRAGGQETQYF. As DNA, the CDR3 is TGCGCCAGCAAACGGGCAGGGGGTCAAGAGACCCAGTACTTC.